This TCR beta chain appears in the sequencing data of a study of PD-1 blockade in classical Hodgkin lymphoma. General study results and limits: Patients who initiated nivolumab within 1 year of ASCT were excluded. CD4+ TCR diversity, unlike CD8+, climbed significantly by C4D1. According to reports, newly diagnosed patients had lower baseline TCR diversity than healthy donors, and relapsed/refractory patients had lower baseline TCR diversity still.

Germline trimming cut 0 bases from V and 8 bases from J; bases unmatched to any gene: 12. Germline CDR1 and CDR2: SGDLS and YYNGEE. CDR3 length: 16 residues. A word on this clone: What it recognizes is unknown.

Brentuximab vedotin exposure varied among the patients, all of whom had relapsed after autologous stem cell transplantation. Sequencing was performed with immunoSEQ multiplex PCR; in TCRdb, only in-frame clones are kept and a portion is missing. The sample carries about 24,000 clones, approximately 80% recorded once. The V call is TRBV9, the J call TRBJ1-2; TRBD1 agrees at 8 bases. The sequences come from peripheral blood mononuclear cells (PBMCs), collected at baseline. The TCR comes from a human donor with classical Hodgkin lymphoma. CDR3 sequence reads: CASSVAAQGAPEGYTF. The CDR3, as DNA: TGTGCCAGCAGCGTAGCGGCTCAGGGGGCGCCGGAAGGCTACACCTTC.